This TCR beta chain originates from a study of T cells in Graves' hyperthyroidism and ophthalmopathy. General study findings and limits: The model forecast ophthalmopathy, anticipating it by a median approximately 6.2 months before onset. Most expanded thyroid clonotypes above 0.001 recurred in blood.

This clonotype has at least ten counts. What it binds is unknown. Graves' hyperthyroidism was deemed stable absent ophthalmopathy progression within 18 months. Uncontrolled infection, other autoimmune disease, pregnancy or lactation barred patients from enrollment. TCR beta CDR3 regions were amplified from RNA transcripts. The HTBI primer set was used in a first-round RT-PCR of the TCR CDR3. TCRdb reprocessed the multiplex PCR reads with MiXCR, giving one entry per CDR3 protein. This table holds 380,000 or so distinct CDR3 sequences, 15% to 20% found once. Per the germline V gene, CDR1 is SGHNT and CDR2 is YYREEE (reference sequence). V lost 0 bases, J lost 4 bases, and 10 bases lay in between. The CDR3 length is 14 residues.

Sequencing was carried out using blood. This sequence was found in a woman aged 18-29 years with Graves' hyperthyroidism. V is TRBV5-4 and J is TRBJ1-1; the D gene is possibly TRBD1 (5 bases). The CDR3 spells CASSLGGFGTEAFF. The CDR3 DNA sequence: TGTGCCAGCAGCTTGGGGGGGTTTGGCACTGAAGCTTTCTTT.